Presented here are 22 T cell receptor beta chains from one specimen sequenced in a study of cytomegalovirus exposure and HLA in healthy donors. The study ran its PCR with 60 Vbeta and 13 Jbeta primers. Libraries were prepared by immunoSEQ multiplex PCR; TCRdb keeps only in-frame clonotypes and omits some of them. Among 90,000 to 100,000 clones listed, under 75% were seen once. Sequencing was carried out using PBMCs. The source of these receptors is a female donor in good health and CMV-seronegative.

V usage is TRBV19 and J usage is TRBJ1-6, with a possible D match to TRBD1 (5 bases). Germline V gene lookup returns CDR1 LNHDA and CDR2 SQIVND (reference sequence). Trimming took 5 bases from V and 7 from J, leaving 15 bases between them. This CDR3 contains 15 residues. CDR3: CASSVGRRGNSPLHF. CDR3 coding DNA: TGTGCCAGTAGTGTCGGCCGTAGGGGAAATTCACCCCTCCACTTT.

The chain is built from TRBV7-8 and TRBJ2-1; TRBD2 matches at 8 bases. The V gene end was trimmed by 2 bases and the J gene end by 3 bases; junction bases not matched to a gene: 3. CDR3 size: 15 residues. Germline assignment: CDR1 SGHVS and CDR2 FQNEAQ. DNA of the CDR3: TGTGCCAGCAGCTTAAGAGCGGGAGACTACAATGAGCAGTTCTTC. It translates to CASSLRAGDYNEQFF.

The chain combines TRBV4-3 with TRBJ1-3, with no clear D. The CDR3 has 13 residues. Germline values: CDR1 LGHNA, CDR2 YSLEER. V was shortened by 1 base and J by 4 bases, with 5 bases between the two germline ends. The chain's CDR3 is CASSQGRGNTIYF. The CDR3, as DNA: TGCGCCAGCAGCCAAGGGAGGGGAAACACCATATATTTT.

The chain has TRBV28 and TRBJ2-2; maybe TRBD1 (5 bases). Germline V gives CDR1 MDHEN, CDR2 SYDVKM. The germline V and J ends were trimmed by 0 bases and 1 base, with 12 bases remaining between them. CDR3 length: 17 residues. CDR3 region: CASSLWGLSGNTGELFF. DNA for the CDR3: TGTGCCAGCAGTTTATGGGGGCTTTCGGGGAACACCGGGGAGCTGTTTTTT.

The chain recombines TRBV5-1 with TRBJ2-1, with 8 bases that match TRBD2. J was trimmed by 5 bases and V by 4 bases; bases with no gene match: 2. CDR1 and CDR2 from the germline V gene are SGHRS and YFSETQ. This CDR3 contains 13 residues. This CDR3 reads CASSGTSNNEQFF. As DNA, the CDR3 is TGCGCCAGCAGCGGGACTAGTAACAATGAGCAGTTCTTC.

The V gene is TRBV10-2, the J gene TRBJ2-1; TRBD2 matches 11 bases. The junction had 7 bases not matched to a gene; V was cut back by 7 bases and J by 5 bases. The CDR3 consists of 15 residues. CDR1 WSHSY and CDR2 SAAADI come from the germline V gene. The CDR3: CASNSGGAPHNEQFF. CDR3 DNA: TGCGCCAGCAATAGCGGGGGGGCTCCCCACAATGAGCAGTTCTTC.

This sequence joins TRBV5-1 and TRBJ2-3; 8 nucleotides align to TRBD2. The J segment lost 6 bases and the V segment lost 4 bases, leaving 7 bases of the junction unmatched. Germline V gene sequence: CDR1 SGHRS, CDR2 YFSETQ. This CDR3 has 14 amino acids. CDR3 sequence reads: CASSPGTSADTQYF. CDR3 DNA sequence: TGCGCCAGCAGCCCCGGGACTAGTGCGGATACGCAGTATTTT. The full variable domain, rest sourced from reference TRBV5-1 and TRBJ2-3, is KAGVTQTPRYLIKTRGQQVTLSCSPISGHRSVSWYQQTPGQGLQFLFEYFSETQRNKGNFPGRFSGRQFSNSRSEMNVSTLELGDSALYLCASSPGTSADTQYFGPGTRLTVL.

A word on this clone: This sample includes further DNA sequences coding for the same CDR3. The chain has TRBV27 and TRBJ2-3; the D is unclear. Between the trimmed V and J ends, which lost 2 bases and 0 bases, there was a span of 3 bases. The V gene's germline CDR1 is MNHEY and CDR2 SMNVEV (reference sequence). The CDR3 covers 13 residues. The CDR3 region has the DNA TGTGCCAGCAGTTTACTCAGCACAGATACGCAGTATTTT. Amino acid sequence: CASSLLSTDTQYF.

This clone was counted a few times. V and J are TRBV2 and TRBJ2-7, with TRBD1 matching 8 bases. The V segment lost 6 bases and the J segment 7 bases; nucleotides outside the gene matches: 14. CDR1 and CDR2 (germline): SNHLY, FYNNEI. The CDR3 is 15 amino acids. The CDR3 bases are TGTGCCAGCAGCCGGACAGGGCCTTCCTTGGGGGAGCAGTACTTC. It specifies CASSRTGPSLGEQYF. Full variable domain (remainder filled in from reference TRBV2 and TRBJ2-7): EPEVTQTPSHQVTQMGQEVILRCVPISNHLYFYWYRQILGQKVEFLVSFYNNEISEKSEIFDDQFSVERPDGSNFTLKIRSTKLEDSAMYFCASSRTGPSLGEQYFGPGTRLTVT.

J is TRBJ2-3 and V is TRBV27; possible D gene TRBD2, 6 bases. Trimming took off 5 bases at V and 0 bases at J, with 18 bases between the two ends. The germline V gene has CDR1 MNHEY and CDR2 SMNVEV (reference sequence). CDR3 length: 17 amino acids. The CDR3 spells CASSKYPAGTSTDTQYF. The CDR3 coding sequence is TGTGCCAGCAGTAAATACCCCGCGGGGACCAGCACAGATACGCAGTATTTT.

V usage is TRBV25-1 and J usage is TRBJ1-1, with 8 bases matching TRBD1. Germline CDR1 is MGHDK and CDR2 is SYGVNS. The J segment lost 2 bases and the V segment lost 8 bases, leaving 4 bases of the junction unmatched. The CDR3 has 13 amino acids. This CDR3 reads CASGGQGNTEAFF. CDR3 coding DNA: TGTGCCAGCGGCGGACAGGGAAACACTGAAGCTTTCTTT.

The chain combines TRBV28 with TRBJ1-2, with TRBD1 matching over 7 bases. CDR1 and CDR2 (germline): MDHEN, SYDVKM. With 5 bases clipped from V and 4 bases from J, the junction kept 1 base outside the gene matches. CDR3 length equals 12 residues. Written as DNA, the CDR3 is TGTGCCAGCAGTACAGGGGTCTATGGCTACACCTTC. Amino acids: CASSTGVYGYTF.

V gene TRBV27 combines with J gene TRBJ1-2; 7 nucleotides match TRBD1. Trimming cost V 4 bases and J 0 bases; bases outside gene matches: 2. CDR1 is MNHEY and CDR2 is SMNVEV in the germline V gene (reference sequence). The CDR3 contains 14 residues. The CDR3 loop is CASSYRGANYGYTF. In DNA, the CDR3 is TGTGCCAGCAGTTACAGGGGAGCTAACTATGGCTACACCTTC.

This clone was observed a handful of times. V and J are TRBV7-3 and TRBJ2-1; TRBD2 agrees at 7 bases. Germline CDR1 reads SGHTA; CDR2 reads FQGTGA. The CDR3 length is 17 residues. Trimming took 1 base from V and 0 from J; bases not matched to a gene: 6. Here the CDR3 DNA reads TGTGCCAGCAGCTTAAGGGGGGGGAGCCGCTCCTACAATGAGCAGTTCTTC. Protein sequence: CASSLRGGSRSYNEQFF.

The rearrangement joins TRBV20-1 to TRBJ1-2; no clear D. This CDR3 is 11 amino acids long. The germline gives CDR1 DFQATT, CDR2 SNEGSKA (reference sequence). V shed 3 bases and J shed 8 bases, with 10 bases lying between them. The CDR3 sequence is CSASGQRGYTF. Here the CDR3 DNA reads TGCAGTGCTAGCGGCCAGAGGGGCTACACCTTC.

This clone showed up just a few times. The rearrangement links TRBV28 to TRBJ2-7; 10 nucleotides match TRBD2. V was clipped by 1 base and J by 0 bases; unmatched bases: 9. The V gene's germline CDR1 is MDHEN and CDR2 SYDVKM. This CDR3 is 18 amino acids long. The CDR3 sequence is CASSLYILGTSASYEQYF. CDR3 nucleotide sequence: TGTGCCAGCAGTTTATATATTCTGGGGACTAGCGCCTCCTACGAGCAGTACTTC.

This clone was recorded once. The chain has TRBV7-9 and TRBJ2-1, with 11 bases aligning to TRBD2. Germline values: CDR1 SEHNR, CDR2 FQNEAQ (reference sequence). V lost 5 bases, J lost 5 bases, and 8 bases stayed unmatched. The CDR3 contains 16 residues. In DNA, the CDR3 is TGTGCCAGCAGCCCGCCGGGACTAGCGGAACACAATGAGCAGTTCTTC. It specifies CASSPPGLAEHNEQFF.

This chain connects TRBV7-8 to TRBJ2-7; D may be TRBD2 (5 bases). Trimming stripped 3 bases from V and 3 bases from J, with 9 bases between. This CDR3 is built from 13 residues. The germline CDR1 and CDR2 sequences are SGHVS and FQNEAQ. The CDR3 bases are TGTGCCAGCAGCTTGAGCGGAGACTACGAGCAGTACTTC. Translated: CASSLSGDYEQYF.

The rearrangement uses TRBV7-2 and TRBJ2-1; no firm D call. Germline V gives CDR1 SGHTA, CDR2 FQGNSA. V was shortened by 5 bases and J by 6 bases, with 5 bases between the two germline ends. The CDR3 covers 11 residues. CDR3 DNA: TGTGCCAGCAGCCCCTCCAATGAGCAGTTCTTC. Residues: CASSPSNEQFF.

The rearrangement uses TRBV19 and TRBJ1-1; TRBD1 matches 11 bases. Trimming cost V 8 bases and J 5 bases; bases outside gene matches: 10. The CDR3 sequence is 15 residues long. In germline, CDR1 is LNHDA, CDR2 SQIVND (reference sequence). CDR3 amino acids: CASYGRDRGGTEAFF. CDR3 in DNA: TGTGCCAGTTACGGCCGGGACAGGGGGGGTACTGAAGCTTTCTTT.

The rearrangement uses TRBV6-1 and TRBJ1-5, with TRBD1 as a possible D gene (6 bases). The CDR3 has 15 amino acids. In germline, CDR1 is MNHNS, CDR2 SASEGT. Trimming cost V 6 bases and J 1 base, with 13 bases left between them. CDR3 DNA: TGTGCCAGCAGCCAGGGAAGGGGGAGCAATCAGCCCCAGCATTTT. Amino acid sequence: CASSQGRGSNQPQHF.

The V call is TRBV2, the J call TRBJ2-3; D is possibly TRBD2 (5 bases). CDR1 and CDR2 (germline): SNHLY, FYNNEI. This CDR3 spans 12 amino acids. The V end was cut by 3 bases, the J end by 6 bases, with 7 bases between. DNA of the CDR3: TGTGCCAGCAGTGACTCGGGGGATACGCAGTATTTT. It yields the protein CASSDSGDTQYF.